This TCR beta chain was retrieved from a study of blood T cell repertoires in COVID-19. Study details: T cells, B-cell-depleted T cells, or PBMCs provided the cDNA or gDNA that served as material.

The authors' processing: Amplifying reference gene primers gave estimates of nucleated cell counts. The data were produced by immunoSEQ multiplex PCR, yet TCRdb's version contains in-frame clones alone and is incomplete. Clone size and V and J calls were adopted from that table, with D and trimming inferred from the DNA. The sample lists 200,000 to 300,000 clones, 75% to 90% occurring once. CDR3 length: 13 amino acids. V shed 2 bases and J shed 3 bases, with 7 bases lying between them. Participants were aged about 18 to 100 years from around 26 US areas. The specimen was PBMCs or T cells enriched from blood (not recorded which). This TCR came from a man aged 50 to 59 who had been exposed to COVID-19. The V gene is TRBV12-3 or TRBV12-4, the J gene TRBJ1-2, with a possible D match to TRBD1 (5 bases). The DNA for the CDR3 is TGTGCCAGCAGTTTAAGGGGCCACTATGGCTACACCTTC. This translates into CASSLRGHYGYTF.